This record concerns one T cell receptor beta chain sequence. Here immunoSEQ multiplex PCR was the method, and the copy in TCRdb shows in-frame clones only, minus some. This repertoire shows 350,000 to 450,000 clones, 90% found once; its top ten account for approximately 6.3%. The J segment lost 0 bases and the V segment lost 2 bases, leaving 6 bases of the junction unmatched. Per the germline V gene, CDR1 is KGHSH and CDR2 is LQKENI. The CDR3 is made up of 18 amino acids. This entry is derived from a study of control samples from healthy donors and cancer patients. The specimen was PBMCs. The clonotype comes from a man in his forties or fifties with head and neck cancer. This chain connects TRBV18 to TRBJ2-2, with 10 bases fitting TRBD2. This chain's CDR3 is CASSPRASGRANTGELFF. CDR3 DNA: TGTGCCAGCTCACCAAGGGCCAGCGGGAGGGCGAACACCGGGGAGCTGTTTTTT.